This TCR beta chain was recovered during a study of blood T cell repertoires in COVID-19. Study-wide background: Sample material is recorded as cDNA or gDNA derived from T cells, B-cell-depleted T cells, or PBMCs.

Trimming pared 3 bases from V and 1 base from J, leaving 12 bases between. The CDR3 is made up of 15 amino acids. Germline loops: CDR1 KGHSH, CDR2 LQKENI. Methods used by the authors: Scientists estimated how many nucleated cells there were by amplifying reference gene primers. Method: immunoSEQ multiplex PCR; TCRdb's copy keeps in-frame clones and lacks some. Clonal size and the V and J genes are those of that table, whereas D and trimming came from the DNA. Among more than 85,000 clones, roughly 80% were seen once, and the ten largest hold 15% to 20%. The V and J genes are TRBV18 and TRBJ2-5; D is undetermined. Sequenced: peripheral blood. The clonotype originates from a woman in her fifties or sixties with acute or convalescent COVID-19. CDR3 nucleotides: TGTGCCAGCTCACCTCCCTCCCCTACCCAAGAGACCCAGTACTTC. Its protein product is CASSPPSPTQETQYF.